This TCR beta chain originates from a study of blood T cell repertoires in COVID-19 (dated by TCRdb to 2020 to 2021). Study-wide context: The collaborator samples originated in the United States, Italy and Spain and spanned the acute and convalescent phases of COVID-19. The prospective study material was composed of cDNA or gDNA derived from T cells, B-cell-depleted T cells, or PBMCs. The dataset comprised deeply sampled blood TCRbeta repertoires from subjects exposed to, actively infected with, or recovered from COVID-19. A freely available public database, intended as a resource for researchers studying the immune response to SARS-CoV-2, is where the repertoires were released. Samples came from the ongoing ImmuneRACE study (first 160 participants) plus 1,254 subjects from 6 global collaborators. Sample metadata almost always included a de-identified subject ID, COVID-19 status, age in years and sex. HLA class I and class II types, where available, came from metadata supplied by the sample provider rather than from assay-based typing.

As encoded in the germline V gene, CDR1 is SGHRS while CDR2 is YFSETQ. The CDR3 runs 12 residues from the cysteine to the phenylalanine. Solely the CDR3 DNA is kept, with 36 bases framed from the first base. After removal of 10 bases from V and 3 bases from J, the junction retains 5 bases not matched to a gene. The immunoSEQ Assay, a bias-controlled multiplex PCR, was used to amplify TCRbeta CDR3 regions from genomic DNA. The original pipeline was this. Within the assay, amplification of reference gene primers was used to estimate how many nucleated cells each sample contained. Sequence reads were collapsed and filtered to measure the absolute abundance of every unique TCRbeta CDR3 rearrangement. Productive Simpson clonality was computed per sample as the square root of Simpson's diversity index over productive rearrangements. This immuneACCESS table, as held by TCRdb, lists in-frame sequences with V and J called but not all clones. Of the missing ones, under half trace to an unresolved V gene in checked studies; the others have no known cause. V and J calls and clone size are given by that table; D and trimming were obtained from the DNA. This sample has a few hundred thousand clones in its table, and 70% to 90% of those were observed once. Jointly, the top ten make up 9.5% to 15% of the sample.

The collaborating institutions used their own protocols to collect whole blood in K2EDTA tubes. For TCRbeta analysis, collaborators shipped samples in one of three forms: frozen whole blood, isolated PBMCs, or DNA extracted from either of those sample types. Broader findings and caveats from the paper: The amount of clinical and demographic metadata varied by source and participant and was provided uncurated.

Comment on this clone: Which antigen it targets is not known. Base qualities are missing; no much larger clone stands one base away.

This receptor was identified in a human donor in a cohort sampled during active COVID-19. Here the chain combines TRBV5-1 and TRBJ1-1; TRBD1 agrees with 8 junctional bases. The sequencing input was peripheral blood. The CDR3 protein is CAGQTGDTEAFF. Read as DNA, the sequence is TGCGCCGGTCAGACAGGGGACACTGAAGCTTTCTTT.